Shown below are 16 T cell receptor beta chains from a single sample sequenced in a study of T-cell memory formation after mild COVID-19. MiXCR, applied by TCRdb to the 5' RACE reads, yields one record per CDR3 protein. The top ten hold around a fifth of the sample, which has around 390,000 distinct CDR3 sequences, 15% to 20% seen once. The sample was PBMCs or a T cell subset sorted from them (not recorded which). These TCRs come from a man aged 18 to 29 who had mild COVID-19 (a few samples of this study predate the infection). Cell type and time point are not known.

This clonotype has a handful of counts. The chain uses TRBV11-2 and TRBJ1-6; the D is unclear. The CDR3 covers 13 residues. Trimming left V 5 bases short and J 14 bases short, with 16 bases between. Germline V gene lookup returns CDR1 SGHAT and CDR2 FQNNGV. The CDR3 spells CASSHSYVGTLHF. The CDR3 nucleotides are TGTGCCAGCAGCCACAGTTACGTGGGGACCCTCCACTTT.

V is TRBV5-6 and J is TRBJ2-7, with D unresolved. Germline CDR1 SGHDT, CDR2 YYEEEE. V shed 0 bases and J shed 4 bases, with 11 bases lying between them. The CDR3 has 14 amino acids. The CDR3 region has the DNA TGTGCCAGCAGCTTGGGACGGTCAATATACGAGCAGTACGTC. This gives the protein CASSLGRSIYEQYV.

This clonotype turned up a few times. This chain uses TRBV3-1 with TRBJ2-1, with 7 bases identical to TRBD2. This CDR3 is 15 amino acids long. The V gene's germline CDR1 is LGHDT and CDR2 YNNKEL (reference sequence). J gave up 6 bases and V 4 bases, and 9 bases lay outside the gene matches. The CDR3 DNA reads TGTGCCAGCAGCCCTCCGGGACTACAAAGCAATGAGCAGTTCTTC. It translates to CASSPPGLQSNEQFF.

This clonotype came up a few times. The chain has TRBV12-3 or TRBV12-4 and TRBJ2-1; the D gene is possibly TRBD2 (5 bases). V shed 7 bases and J shed 6 bases, with 10 bases lying between them. CDR3 size: 12 residues. CDR3 loop: CASTQDSNEQFF. CDR3 bases: TGTGCCAGCACCCAGGACTCCAATGAGCAGTTCTTC.

The rearrangement uses TRBV20-1 and TRBJ1-5; 11 positions agree with TRBD1. Trimming at V came to 7 bases and at J to 8 bases, leaving 10 bases not matched to a gene. The V gene's germline CDR1 is DFQATT and CDR2 SNEGSKA (reference sequence). The CDR3 is 14 residues long. In DNA form, the CDR3 reads TGCAGTGGGACCAGGACAGGGGGCATGGAGCCCCAGCATTTT. Translated: CSGTRTGGMEPQHF.

The sample holds a few counts of this clonotype. The J gene is TRBJ2-6, the V gene TRBV27; 12 positions agree with TRBD2. V lost 6 bases and J lost 3; bases outside the gene matches: 3. CDR1 and CDR2 from the germline V gene are MNHEY and SMNVEV (reference sequence). This CDR3 comprises 16 residues. The CDR3 loop is CASRRTSGVGANVLTF. The CDR3 DNA reads as TGTGCCAGCAGACGGACTAGCGGGGTTGGGGCCAACGTCCTGACTTTC.

This clonotype was picked up a small number of times. J is TRBJ2-2 and V is TRBV9; a weak D match, TRBD1 (6 bases). CDR3 length: 15 residues. V was cut by 0 bases and J by 3 bases, with 9 bases left in between. Germline V CDR1 and CDR2: SGDLS, YYNGEE. Written as DNA, the CDR3 is TGTGCCAGCAGCGTAGGGGGACAAGACACCGGGGAGCTGTTTTTT. Amino acid sequence: CASSVGGQDTGELFF. Looking up the rest from reference TRBV9 and TRBJ2-2 gives the full variable domain: DSGVTQTPKHLITATGQRVTLRCSPRSGDLSVYWYQQSLDQGLQFLIQYYNGEERAKGNILERFSAQQFPDLHSELNLSSLELGDSALYFCASSVGGQDTGELFFGEGSRLTVL.

The chain has TRBV12-3 or TRBV12-4 and TRBJ1-1; D is possibly TRBD1 (5 bases). This CDR3 comprises 15 residues. Between the trimmed V and J ends, which lost 5 bases and 1 base, there was a span of 14 bases. Here the CDR3 DNA reads TGTGCCAGCAGTACCCTAAGGGGCCCGAACACTGAAGCTTTCTTT. Translation: CASSTLRGPNTEAFF.

The rearrangement links TRBV2 to TRBJ2-5, with TRBD2 identical over 11 bases. Per germline, CDR1 SNHLY and CDR2 FYNNEI. Losses at the gene ends were 4 bases for V and 3 bases for J; bases not matched to a gene: 10. The CDR3 has 17 amino acids. CDR3 coding DNA: TGTGCCAGCAGTGCGGTAGTAGCGGGGGGGAAAAAAGAGACCCAGTACTTC. This gives the protein CASSAVVAGGKKETQYF.

The J gene is TRBJ2-1, the V gene TRBV7-2, with 7 nucleotides matching TRBD2. Trimming at V came to 6 bases and at J to 0 bases, leaving 8 bases not matched to a gene. Per germline, CDR1 SGHTA and CDR2 FQGNSA. The CDR3 has 16 amino acids. Here the CDR3 DNA reads TGTGCCAGCAGTCACCCCGGGGGGAGCTCCTACAATGAGCAGTTCTTC. It yields the protein CASSHPGGSSYNEQFF.

The chain combines TRBV15 with TRBJ1-5, with 7 bases aligning to TRBD1. In germline, CDR1 is LNHNV, CDR2 YYDKDF (reference sequence). Trimming took 1 base from V and 6 from J; bases not matched to a gene: 6. This CDR3 has 15 residues. As DNA, the CDR3 is TGTGCCACCAGCAGAGTTGAAGGGGGCAGTCAGCCCCAGCATTTT. It yields the protein CATSRVEGGSQPQHF.

The chain carries TRBV7-3 and TRBJ1-5, with D possibly being TRBD1 (5 bases). CDR3 length equals 16 residues. The germline CDR1 and CDR2 sequences are SGHTA and FQGTGA. Trimming pared 5 bases from V and 3 bases from J, leaving 17 bases between. CDR3 nucleotide sequence: TGTGCCAGCAGCAGTCCGTCGGGGGAGGACAATCAGCCCCAGCATTTT. Translation gives CASSSPSGEDNQPQHF.

This chain connects TRBV20-1 to TRBJ1-2; D call uncertain. This CDR3 has 13 residues. Trimming cost V 6 bases and J 4 bases, with 15 bases left between them. The germline V gene has CDR1 DFQATT and CDR2 SNEGSKA (reference sequence). The CDR3 region is CSAPEWVSYGYTF. The CDR3 DNA follows: TGCAGTGCACCCGAGTGGGTATCCTATGGCTACACCTTC.

This clonotype was seen a handful of times. The CDR3, as DNA: TGTGCCAGCAGTTTATTGCCCTACGAGCAGTACTTC. Protein: CASSLLPYEQYF. The rearrangement links TRBV12-3 or TRBV12-4 to TRBJ2-7; D uncertain. The CDR3 length is 12 residues. Deletions cut 2 bases from V and 2 bases from J, with 4 bases between.

This clonotype occurred a few times. The chain uses TRBV15 and TRBJ1-5; D possibly corresponds to TRBD1 (5 bases). The CDR3 covers 18 residues. Trimming stripped 0 bases from V and 2 bases from J, with 17 bases between. Germline lookup yields CDR1 LNHNV and CDR2 YYDKDF (reference sequence). The CDR3 loop is CATSRESNTGVGNQPQHF. The CDR3 DNA reads as TGTGCCACCAGCAGAGAATCAAATACGGGGGTGGGCAATCAGCCCCAGCATTTT.

The sample holds a few counts of this clonotype. The chain joins TRBV15 to TRBJ2-6; D is unclear. This CDR3 is built from 16 residues. The germline V gene encodes CDR1 LNHNV and CDR2 YYDKDF (reference sequence). V was shortened by 5 bases and J by 2 bases, with 13 bases between the two germline ends. CDR3 sequence reads: CATSPGRSPGANVLTF. CDR3 DNA: TGTGCCACCAGCCCTGGCCGGTCCCCTGGGGCCAACGTCCTGACTTTC.